Reported below is one TCR beta chain. Antigen: not known. TCRdb's table, derived via immunoSEQ multiplex PCR, lists solely in-frame clones and lacks some. This repertoire shows around 44,000 clones, 65% to 90% found once; its top ten account for 5.5% to 7%. The sample comes from a study of T cell responses to AZD1222 COVID-19 vaccine. The study's findings and limits: The study sampled repertoires only after the peak T cell response.

The germline gives CDR1 SGHTA, CDR2 FQGTGA. Trimming left V 1 base short and J 0 bases short, with 28 bases between. The CDR3 contains 22 residues. Second-dose schedules of about 4 or about 12 weeks were combined. The sequence was collected from an adult who received the AZD1222 COVID-19 vaccine. The chain uses TRBV7-3 and TRBJ2-1; D tentatively fits TRBD1 or TRBD2 (6 bases each). The source material was peripheral blood, sampled 28 days after the second AZD1222 dose. In DNA form, the CDR3 reads TGTGCCAGCAGCTTAAACCCCCGGGGGCGGGGAGCGGAAACGAGCTCCTACAATGAGCAGTTCTTC. Amino acid sequence: CASSLNPRGRGAETSSYNEQFF.